The rows below give T cell receptor beta chains drawn from one sample of a study of blood T cells in healthy people across ages. MiXCR was run by TCRdb on the 5' RACE reads, yielding one entry per CDR3 protein. The sample gives around 1,500,000 distinct CDR3 sequences, roughly 27% of which show up once; 7.7% is in the top ten. The material sequenced was blood. These receptors were obtained from a woman in her twenties or thirties in good health. Each CDR3 is given with its conserved first and last residue. The D gene is left open where the match is weak. Clone size is given for some rows only: seen once, a few or many times, or a class if the clone is expanded.

clone size,V gene,D gene,J gene,CDR3 DNA,CDR3 protein
-,TRBV5-1,-,TRBJ2-7,TGCGCCAGCAGCCCGTCGACCGCAGGGGCCGAGCAGTACTTC,CASSPSTAGAEQYF
many,TRBV6-6,-,TRBJ2-7,TGTGCCAGCAGCGCCGGTGGGGGCCCCTACGAGCAGTACTTC,CASSAGGGPYEQYF
many,TRBV7-2,TRBD1,TRBJ2-1,TGTGCCAGCAGCCGAAGGACAGGGACCTACAATGAGCAGTTCTTC,CASSRRTGTYNEQFF
-,TRBV20-1,TRBD2,TRBJ2-3,TGCAGTGCTGCTAGCCCCGGGACTAGCGTCTATACGCAGTATTTT,CSAASPGTSVYTQYF
-,TRBV21-1,-,TRBJ2-3,TGTGCCAGTCAATATTACAGACTGGGCACAGATACGCAGTATTTT,CASQYYRLGTDTQYF
-,TRBV5-1,-,TRBJ2-7,TGCACCAGCAGCGGGACAGACGGAGACTACGAGCAGTACTTC,CTSSGTDGDYEQYF
few,TRBV15,TRBD1,TRBJ2-3,TGTGCCACCAGTCCGGGACAGGGGGTAGATACGCAGTATTTT,CATSPGQGVDTQYF
-,TRBV11-3,TRBD2,TRBJ2-1,TGTGCCAGCCAATTTACTAGCGGCCCCCACAATGAGCAGTTCTTC,CASQFTSGPHNEQFF
-,TRBV3-1,TRBD1,TRBJ2-4,TGTACCAGCAGCCGGGACAGGGGGCTGGGTGAGCAGTACTTC,CTSSRDRGLGEQYF
-,TRBV29-1,TRBD1,TRBJ1-2,TGCAGCGTTGGAGGACAGGGGAAGGATGGCTACACCTTC,CSVGGQGKDGYTF
-,TRBV5-1,-,TRBJ1-5,TGCGCCAGCAGCTTGGAAGTATCGGGAAAGCCCCAGCATTTT,CASSLEVSGKPQHF
few,TRBV7-2,TRBD2,TRBJ2-1,TGTGCCAGCAGCTTAGACGGGGGGGCCTGGGAGCAGTTCTTC,CASSLDGGAWEQFF
few,TRBV20-1,-,TRBJ1-1,TGCAGTGCTAGCCACCCATTGAACACTGAAGCTTTCTTT,CSASHPLNTEAFF
-,TRBV4-1,-,TRBJ2-2,TGCGCCAGCAGCCAAGCTACCATCATAGGCCGCACCGGGGAGCTGTTTTTT,CASSQATIIGRTGELFF
-,TRBV12-3/TRBV12-4,-,TRBJ2-3,TGTGCCAGCAGTTCTAGCAACCAGAGAGCAGATACGCAGTATTTT,CASSSSNQRADTQYF
-,TRBV20-1,-,TRBJ2-7,TGCAGTGCTAGAGATCCTAGTCGAGCGGAGTACGAGCAGTACTTC,CSARDPSRAEYEQYF
-,TRBV10-3,-,TRBJ1-2,TGTGCCATCAGTGTAACCGGACAGTTGAGTGGTGGCTACACCTTC,CAISVTGQLSGGYTF
many,TRBV12-3/TRBV12-4,TRBD1,TRBJ2-7,TGTGCCAGCAGTTTATACCCTGAGGGGGCCATCTACGAGCAGTACTTC,CASSLYPEGAIYEQYF
once,TRBV20-1,TRBD2,TRBJ2-5,TGCAGTACTAGAGCCCCGCGGGGGGACCCAGAGACCCAGTACTTC,CSTRAPRGDPETQYF
-,TRBV29-1,TRBD1,TRBJ1-2,TGCAGCGTCAGGACAGGGCATGGCTACACCTTC,CSVRTGHGYTF
few,TRBV7-9,TRBD1,TRBJ1-6,TGTGCCAGCAGCCGGGACAGGGGTAAATATAATTCACCCCTCCACTTT,CASSRDRGKYNSPLHF
-,TRBV20-1,TRBD2,TRBJ2-1,TGCAGTGCTAGAGATGTGGCGGGAGTCTCGAATGAGCAGTTCTTC,CSARDVAGVSNEQFF
-,TRBV11-2,TRBD2,TRBJ2-1,TGTGCCAGCAGCCCTGGGAAAGGTTTAGCGGGAGGTCCAGCCCAGGGGGACAATGAGCAGTTCTTC,CASSPGKGLAGGPAQGDNEQFF
-,TRBV6-4,-,TRBJ2-6,TGTGCCAGCAGGGCGGGTCCCTCTGGGGTCAACGTCCTGACTTTC,CASRAGPSGVNVLTF
-,TRBV29-1,-,TRBJ1-1,TGCAGCGTCTCTGAAGCTTTCTTT,CSVSEAFF
-,TRBV20-1,-,TRBJ2-3,TGCAGTGTTATCGGGGGCCTCAGCACAGATACGCAGTATTTT,CSVIGGLSTDTQYF
-,TRBV27,-,TRBJ2-3,TGTGCCAGCAGTCCCTCGGGAGCCCAGGGCGTCACAGATACGCAGTATTTT,CASSPSGAQGVTDTQYF
many,TRBV12-3/TRBV12-4,-,TRBJ2-5,TGTGCCAGCAGCGACGGCTCCTGGGAGACCCAGTACTTC,CASSDGSWETQYF
few,TRBV20-1,-,TRBJ1-1,TGCAGTGCTAGAGGGGCTAGTGGCACTGAAGCTTTCTTT,CSARGASGTEAFF
few,TRBV12-3/TRBV12-4,-,TRBJ1-3,TGTGCCACGTCCCGTGGAAACACCATATATTTT,CATSRGNTIYF
many,TRBV27,TRBD2,TRBJ2-3,TGTGCCAGCAAGCTGGGGCGGGGGAGTACAGATACGCAGTATTTT,CASKLGRGSTDTQYF
-,TRBV4-3,-,TRBJ2-1,TGCGCCAGCAGCCAAGATTGGCGGGGCAGCTCCTACAATGAGCAGTTCTTC,CASSQDWRGSSYNEQFF
few,TRBV5-5,TRBD2,TRBJ2-3,TGTGCCAGCAGCCCATGGCCTAGCGGGGGTAGCACAGATACGCAGTATTTT,CASSPWPSGGSTDTQYF
-,TRBV25-1,-,TRBJ2-1,TGTGCCAGCAGTGAATATCTAGAGCAGTTCTTC,CASSEYLEQFF
-,TRBV14,-,TRBJ1-1,TGTGCCAGCAGCCAAGAGGGTACGGTGAACACTGAAGCTTTCTTT,CASSQEGTVNTEAFF
-,TRBV24-1,-,TRBJ2-4,TGTGCCACCAGTGACCATCCTTACAATGAGCAGTACTTC,CATSDHPYNEQYF
few,TRBV6-5,-,TRBJ2-5,TGTGCCCGCAGTTTCTCGGCGGGGCAAGAGACCCAGTACTTC,CARSFSAGQETQYF
few,TRBV12-3/TRBV12-4,TRBD1,TRBJ1-1,TGTGCCAGCAGTAAAACCCGGACAGGGCCGAACACTGAAGCTTTCTTT,CASSKTRTGPNTEAFF
once,TRBV15,TRBD1,TRBJ1-5,TGTGCCACCAGCAGAGGCGACAGGGGCGCCCATCAGCCCCAGCATTTT,CATSRGDRGAHQPQHF
-,TRBV5-1,TRBD1,TRBJ2-7,TGCGCCAGCAGACTCTCGACAGGGGGTTACGAGCAGTACTTC,CASRLSTGGYEQYF
-,TRBV3-1,TRBD1,TRBJ2-7,TGTGCCAGCAGCCCTCCAATCCGAGACAGGGGGCTCATCGAGCAGTACTTC,CASSPPIRDRGLIEQYF
many,TRBV12-3/TRBV12-4,-,TRBJ2-7,TGTGCCAGCAGTTTAAGGCAGGGGCTCCCCTACGAGCAGTACTTC,CASSLRQGLPYEQYF
-,TRBV21-1,-,TRBJ2-7,TGTGCCAGCAGCACTGTCCGGGGCAGGGGATCCTACAATGAGCAGTACTTC,CASSTVRGRGSYNEQYF
-,TRBV6-2/TRBV6-3,-,TRBJ2-4,TGTGCCAGCAGCCCCTCCTCGGGGGCCTACGAGCAGAACTTC,CASSPSSGAYEQNF
few,TRBV6-2/TRBV6-3,-,TRBJ2-7,TGTGCCAGCAGTACTACACGGGGGGCTGCCTCCTACGAGCAGTACTTC,CASSTTRGAASYEQYF
-,TRBV28,TRBD2,TRBJ2-3,TGTGCCAGCAGGGGAAGGACTAGCGGGGGGACAGATACGCAGTATTTT,CASRGRTSGGTDTQYF
-,TRBV3-1,-,TRBJ2-1,TGTGCCAGCAGTCGCCCTACAGGGATCCGCTACAATGAGCAGTTCTTC,CASSRPTGIRYNEQFF
-,TRBV5-1,-,TRBJ1-3,TGCGCCAGCAGCTTGGAGGCGGACTCCCTCTCTGGAAACACCATATATTTT,CASSLEADSLSGNTIYF
few,TRBV7-9,TRBD1,TRBJ1-4,TGTGCCAGCAGCTACGGACAGGGTGTTGAAAAACTGTTTTTT,CASSYGQGVEKLFF
-,TRBV9,TRBD2,TRBJ2-7,TGTGCCAGCAGCGCTACGGGGGGGAAACCGTACGAGCAGTACTTC,CASSATGGKPYEQYF
many,TRBV5-1,-,TRBJ2-7,TGCGCCAGCAGCTTGGCAGGACCCGACCTTTACGAGCAGTACTTC,CASSLAGPDLYEQYF
-,TRBV7-9,TRBD1,TRBJ1-2,TGTGCCAGCAGGGATAGTTGGACAGGCGCCCATCTCCACTATGGCTACATCTTC,CASRDSWTGAHLHYGYIF
-,TRBV20-1,TRBD2,TRBJ2-1,TGCAGTGCGACCCGCCCCGTAACTAGCGACCAGGAGCAGTTCTTC,CSATRPVTSDQEQFF